The 20 T cell receptor beta chains in this list originate from one sample, sequenced in a study of prognosis after radiotherapy for stage I lung cancer. Genomic DNA was subjected to two-round multiplex PCR for amplification of TCR beta CDR3. Gene-specific primers for each TRBV and TRBJ gene drove first-round PCR. TCRdb reprocessed the multiplex PCR reads with MiXCR, giving one entry per CDR3 protein. This table has 30,000 to 40,000 distinct CDR3 sequences, less than 35% appearing once. The sample here was PBMCs, taken before or after stereotactic body radiation therapy (not recorded which). These receptors all stem from a donor over 45 with non-small cell lung cancer.

This clonotype was counted many times. V gene TRBV28 combines with J gene TRBJ2-7; 7 bases are shared with TRBD2. This CDR3 has 13 residues. The V gene's germline CDR1 is MDHEN and CDR2 SYDVKM. The J segment lost 1 base and the V segment lost 7 bases, leaving 4 bases of the junction unmatched. Written as DNA, the CDR3 is TGTGCCAGCACATTAGCGGGTTCCTACGAGCAGTACTTC. Translation: CASTLAGSYEQYF.

This clonotype was counted at least ten times. This chain uses TRBV3-1 with TRBJ2-3; D not certain. Trimming pared 2 bases from V and 2 bases from J, leaving 14 bases between. Germline assignment: CDR1 LGHDT and CDR2 YNNKEL (reference sequence). The CDR3 has 16 residues. CDR3 DNA: TGTGCCAGCAGCCAACGGTGGGCGGCGATCACAGATACGCAGTATTTT. This translates into CASSQRWAAITDTQYF.

This clonotype came up many times. This rearrangement joins TRBV4-1 to TRBJ2-5; D perhaps matches TRBD2 (7 bases). The germline V gene has CDR1 MGHRA and CDR2 YSYEKL. The CDR3 runs to 15 residues. Trimming left V 3 bases short and J 4 bases short, with 15 bases between. This chain's CDR3 is CASSQLGGGRETQYF. In DNA form, the CDR3 reads TGCGCCAGCAGCCAGCTTGGGGGGGGGCGAGAGACCCAGTACTTC.

This clonotype was picked up many times. The J gene is TRBJ2-7, the V gene TRBV20-1, with 9 positions matching TRBD1. V was pared by 5 bases and J by 3 bases, with 5 bases of the junction left unmatched. CDR1 and CDR2 (germline): DFQATT, SNEGSKA (reference sequence). The CDR3 spans 13 residues. The CDR3 DNA reads as TGCAGTGCTGGAGGGACAGGGATCTACGAGCAGTACTTC. Protein product: CSAGGTGIYEQYF.

V and J are TRBV28 and TRBJ2-3; D unresolved. Trimming took off 5 bases at V and 3 bases at J, with 18 bases between the two ends. The CDR3 spans 16 residues. In germline, CDR1 is MDHEN, CDR2 SYDVKM. CDR3 sequence reads: CASSPPGPRLTDTQYF. The CDR3 region has the DNA TGTGCCAGCAGTCCCCCCGGGCCGAGGTTGACAGATACGCAGTATTTT.

This clonotype was counted ten times or more. V and J are TRBV2 and TRBJ1-5; D is perhaps TRBD1 (5 bases). CDR1 is SNHLY, CDR2 FYNNEI, per germline. Trimming left V 5 bases short and J 2 bases short, with 19 bases between. CDR3 length: 17 residues. CDR3 nucleotides: TGTGCCAGCAGTCGACTCAGGGTCCGGGGTGGCAATCAGCCCCAGCATTTT. Its protein product is CASSRLRVRGGNQPQHF.

This clonotype was seen many times. The rearrangement uses TRBV2 and TRBJ1-6; 8 bases are a match to TRBD1. V trimming: 6 bases; J trimming: 7 bases; junction bases outside the gene matches: 5. CDR1 SNHLY and CDR2 FYNNEI come from the germline V gene. This CDR3 has 14 residues. The CDR3 nucleotides are TGTGCCAGCAGGAGGGACAGGATGAATTCACCCCTCCACTTT. Translating gives CASRRDRMNSPLHF.

This chain uses TRBV10-3 with TRBJ1-1; the D is unclear. Trimming removed 11 bases at V and 4 bases at J, with 17 bases between. Per the germline V gene, CDR1 is ENHRY and CDR2 is SYGVKD. The CDR3 runs 13 residues. CDR3 in amino acids: CASSRPRGTEAFF. CDR3 coding DNA: TGTGCCTCCTCGAGACCCCGGGGCACTGAAGCTTTCTTT.

This clonotype was seen repeatedly, ten times or more. This chain joins TRBV7-9 and TRBJ2-5, with unresolved D. V shed 1 base and J shed 5 bases, with 5 bases lying between them. CDR1 and CDR2 from the germline V gene are SEHNR and FQNEAQ (reference sequence). This CDR3 is 12 amino acids long. This chain's CDR3 is CASSLDVETQYF. The CDR3 DNA follows: TGTGCCAGCAGCTTAGACGTTGAGACCCAGTACTTC.

This clonotype appeared many times. The rearrangement links TRBV18 to TRBJ2-5; D possibly corresponds to TRBD2 (6 bases). The V gene lost 6 bases and the J gene lost 4 bases, with 12 bases spanning the gap. The CDR3 is 13 residues long. From germline, CDR1 is KGHSH and CDR2 LQKENI. DNA of the CDR3: TGTGCCAGCTCCGGCGGGGCGGGAGAGACCCAGTACTTC. Its translation: CASSGGAGETQYF.

The V gene is TRBV6-1, the J gene TRBJ1-6; 10 bases fit TRBD1. The CDR3 covers 15 residues. J gave up 11 bases and V 1 base, and 5 bases lay outside the gene matches. Germline CDR1 is MNHNS and CDR2 is SASEGT. As DNA, the CDR3 is TGTGCCAGCAGTGAAGGGGGACAGGGGTCGCCACCCCTCCACTTT. Residues: CASSEGGQGSPPLHF.

At least ten counts were recorded for this clonotype. CDR3 amino acids: CASSYGEDQPQHF. For the CDR3, the DNA is TGCGCCAGCAGCTATGGGGAAGATCAGCCCCAGCATTTT. The chain has TRBV5-1 and TRBJ1-5; D ambiguous. Germline V lookup: CDR1 SGHRS, CDR2 YFSETQ. The CDR3 contains 13 residues. Trimming pared 3 bases from V and 5 bases from J, leaving 9 bases between. The full variable domain, its missing parts supplied by reference TRBV5-1 and TRBJ1-5, is KAGVTQTPRYLIKTRGQQVTLSCSPISGHRSVSWYQQTPGQGLQFLFEYFSETQRNKGNFPGRFSGRQFSNSRSEMNVSTLELGDSALYLCASSYGEDQPQHFGDGTRLSIL.

This clonotype is medium-sized (0.01 to 0.1%) within its sample. The genes are TRBV11-2 and TRBJ1-6, with a tentative D call TRBD1 (5 bases). The CDR3 spans 17 residues. Trimming shortened V by 0 bases and J by 2 bases, and 11 bases separated the two germline ends. From germline, CDR1 is SGHAT and CDR2 FQNNGV. The CDR3 nucleotides read TGTGCCAGCAGCTTAGACCCAGGGCGGCCCTATAATTCACCCCTCCACTTT. Its protein product is CASSLDPGRPYNSPLHF.

In this sample, this clonotype turned up many times. The gene calls are TRBV11-3 and TRBJ1-2, with TRBD1 identical over 11 bases. Germline CDR1 is SGHNT and CDR2 is YENEEA. The CDR3 runs to 16 residues. The junction had 2 bases not matched to a gene; V was cut back by 0 bases and J by 2 bases. The CDR3 DNA sequence: TGTGCCAGCAGCTTAGAACGGACAGGGGGCAACTATGGCTACACCTTC. Its protein is CASSLERTGGNYGYTF.

This clonotype rates as medium-sized (0.01 to 0.1%). This chain connects TRBV15 to TRBJ2-1, with 7 nucleotides matching TRBD2. J was trimmed by 10 bases and V by 6 bases; bases with no gene match: 12. Germline V gene data show CDR1 as LNHNV and CDR2 as YYDKDF (reference sequence). This CDR3 spans 14 amino acids. In DNA, the CDR3 is TGTGCCACCAGTCAAGGCGGGAGCATAGGGGAGCAGTTCTTC. Translated, it gives CATSQGGSIGEQFF.

This clonotype was counted ten times or more. The chain joins TRBV7-2 to TRBJ2-7, with D unresolved. This CDR3 has 13 amino acids. Germline CDR1 reads SGHTA; CDR2 reads FQGNSA. V lost 1 base to trimming and J lost 2 bases, with 6 bases between them. The chain's CDR3 is CASSLVGTYEQYF. The CDR3, as DNA: TGTGCCAGCAGCTTAGTTGGGACCTACGAGCAGTACTTC.

V gene TRBV7-2 combines with J gene TRBJ2-5; D tentatively fits TRBD1 or TRBD2 (6 bases each). CDR3 length equals 14 residues. Trimming removed 3 bases at V and 5 bases at J, with 13 bases between. CDR1 and CDR2 from the germline V gene are SGHTA and FQGNSA. CDR3 DNA: TGTGCCAGCAGCTTGTCGGGGGCTGGGGAGACCCAGTACTTC. The encoded protein is CASSLSGAGETQYF.

Many counts were recorded for this clonotype. The gene calls are TRBV28 and TRBJ2-2; no firm D call. Between the trimmed V and J ends, which lost 3 bases and 6 bases, there was a span of 2 bases. Germline lookup yields CDR1 MDHEN and CDR2 SYDVKM. The CDR3 covers 11 residues. CDR3 residues: CASSLPGELFF. The CDR3 coding sequence is TGTGCCAGCAGTTTGCCCGGGGAGCTGTTTTTT.

This clonotype is deemed medium-sized (0.01 to 0.1%). This rearrangement joins TRBV20-1 to TRBJ1-2, with D possibly TRBD1 on 5 matching bases. The CDR3 consists of 14 residues. Trimming cost V 3 bases and J 1 base, with 12 bases left between them. Germline V lookup: CDR1 DFQATT, CDR2 SNEGSKA (reference sequence). This CDR3 is CSASRGANNYGYTF. Written as DNA, the CDR3 is TGCAGTGCTAGTAGGGGCGCGAATAACTATGGCTACACCTTC.

Many counts were recorded for this clonotype. CDR3 loop: CASSQGQGASYEQYF. In nucleotides, the CDR3 is TGTGCCAGCAGCCAGGGACAGGGGGCTTCGTACGAGCAGTACTTC. This sequence joins TRBV5-4 and TRBJ2-7; 12 bases align to TRBD1. The V gene end was trimmed by 4 bases and the J gene end by 4 bases; junction bases not matched to a gene: 6. Germline V lookup: CDR1 SGHNT, CDR2 YYREEE (reference sequence). CDR3 size: 15 residues. The complete variable domain, with remaining parts taken from reference TRBV5-4 and TRBJ2-7, reads ETGVTQSPTHLIKTRGQQVTLRCSSQSGHNTVSWYQQALGQGPQFIFQYYREEENGRGNFPPRFSGLQFPNYSSELNVNALELDDSALYLCASSQGQGASYEQYFGPGTRLTVT.